This T cell receptor (beta chain) was recorded in a study of Ad26.COV2.S vaccination and SARS-CoV-2 variants. Study information: Intramuscular Ad26.COV2.S doses were given once or twice, 56 days apart. Study findings and constraints: The placebo group had lower spike-specific TCR breadth than the vaccine recipients did. Comparable non-spike TCR breadth was observed in vaccine and placebo recipients. Reported findings describe substantial breadth in spike-specific CD8+ and CD4+ T cell responses following vaccination.

Sequencing used immunoSEQ multiplex PCR; TCRdb keeps in-frame clones, though not all of them. The sample lists approximately 360,000 clones; under 90% were seen once. As to treatment: 19 received Ad26.COV2.S at low or high dose, single or two shots; roughly five received placebo; per-sample allocation not given. On day 63 after the first injection, vaccine and placebo recipients gave samples. This CDR3 is built from 15 residues. The V and J ends lost 5 bases and 0 bases respectively, with 11 bases between them. From germline, CDR1 is LNHDA and CDR2 SQIVND (reference sequence). Note on this clone: Its antigen is still unknown.

This receptor was taken from a person between 18 and 60 years old who received the Ad26.COV2.S COVID-19 vaccine or a placebo. The V call is TRBV19, the J call TRBJ1-5, with D maybe TRBD1 (5 bases). Sequenced material: peripheral blood, taken in a trial of Ad26.COV2.S vaccine versus placebo. CDR3 coding DNA: TGTGCCAGTAGTGCGGGGCTCTATAGCAATCAGCCCCAGCATTTT. This encodes CASSAGLYSNQPQHF.